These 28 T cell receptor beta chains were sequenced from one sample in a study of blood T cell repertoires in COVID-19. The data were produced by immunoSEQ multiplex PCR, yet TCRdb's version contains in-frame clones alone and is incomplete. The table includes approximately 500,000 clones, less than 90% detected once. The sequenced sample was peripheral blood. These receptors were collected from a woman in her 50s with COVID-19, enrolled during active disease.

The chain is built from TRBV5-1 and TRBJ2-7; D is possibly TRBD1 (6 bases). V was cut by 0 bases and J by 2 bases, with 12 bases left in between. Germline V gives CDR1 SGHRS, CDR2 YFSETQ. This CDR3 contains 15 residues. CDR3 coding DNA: TGCGCCAGCAGCTTGGAAGGGGGAGCAACCTACGAGCAGTACTTC. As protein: CASSLEGGATYEQYF.

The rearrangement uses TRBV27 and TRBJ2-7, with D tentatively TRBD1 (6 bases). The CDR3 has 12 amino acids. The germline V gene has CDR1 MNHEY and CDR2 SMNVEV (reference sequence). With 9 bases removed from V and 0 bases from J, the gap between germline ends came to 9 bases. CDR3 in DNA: TGTGCCAGTCGGACAGCCTCCTACGAGCAGTACTTC. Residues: CASRTASYEQYF.

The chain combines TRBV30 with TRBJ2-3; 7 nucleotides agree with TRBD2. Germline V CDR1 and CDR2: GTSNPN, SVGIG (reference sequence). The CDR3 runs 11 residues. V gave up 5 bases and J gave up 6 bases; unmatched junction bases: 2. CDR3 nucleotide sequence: TGTGCCTGGGGTAGCGGGGATACGCAGTATTTT. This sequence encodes CAWGSGDTQYF.

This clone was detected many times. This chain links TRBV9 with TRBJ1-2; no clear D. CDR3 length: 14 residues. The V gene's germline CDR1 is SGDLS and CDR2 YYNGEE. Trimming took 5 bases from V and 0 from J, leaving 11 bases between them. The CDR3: CASSTGSANYGYTF. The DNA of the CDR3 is TGTGCCAGCAGTACGGGGAGCGCTAACTATGGCTACACCTTC.

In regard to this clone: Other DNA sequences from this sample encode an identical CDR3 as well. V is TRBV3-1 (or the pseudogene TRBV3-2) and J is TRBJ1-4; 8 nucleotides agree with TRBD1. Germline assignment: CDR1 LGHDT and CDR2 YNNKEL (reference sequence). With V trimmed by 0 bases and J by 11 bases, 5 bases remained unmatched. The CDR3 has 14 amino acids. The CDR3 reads CASSQEDRAGKLFF. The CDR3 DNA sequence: TGTGCCAGCAGCCAAGAGGACAGGGCCGGGAAACTGTTTTTT.

The CDR3 sequence is CASSLYRESGTDTQYF. CDR3 bases: TGTGCCAGCAGTTTATATCGGGAAAGCGGCACAGATACGCAGTATTTT. The chain carries TRBV27 and TRBJ2-3; D is perhaps TRBD2 (5 bases). Germline V lookup: CDR1 MNHEY, CDR2 SMNVEV (reference sequence). Trimming cost V 1 base and J 1 base, with 12 bases left between them. This CDR3 contains 16 residues.

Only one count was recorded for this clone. The CDR3, as DNA: TGTGCCAGCCAGTCCCGATTAAGGGGGACTAGCGGGGGGCACCCGTGGACCGGGGAGCTGTTTTTT. The encoded protein is CASQSRLRGTSGGHPWTGELFF. The genes are TRBV9 and TRBJ2-2; TRBD2 matches 15 bases. The ends lost 7 bases at V and 5 bases at J; junction bases unmatched: 24. Germline lookup yields CDR1 SGDLS and CDR2 YYNGEE. This CDR3 is built from 22 residues.

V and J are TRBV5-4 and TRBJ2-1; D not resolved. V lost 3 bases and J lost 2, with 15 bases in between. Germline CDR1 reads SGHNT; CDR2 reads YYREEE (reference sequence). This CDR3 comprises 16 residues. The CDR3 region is CASSSPTADAYNEQFF. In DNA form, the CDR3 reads TGTGCCAGCAGCTCCCCGACGGCGGATGCCTACAATGAGCAGTTCTTC.

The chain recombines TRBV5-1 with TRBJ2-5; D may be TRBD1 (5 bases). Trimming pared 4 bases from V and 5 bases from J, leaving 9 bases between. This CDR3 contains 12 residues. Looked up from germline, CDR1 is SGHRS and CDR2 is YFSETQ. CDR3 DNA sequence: TGCGCCAGCAGCCAGGACACGGAGACCCAGTACTTC. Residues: CASSQDTETQYF.

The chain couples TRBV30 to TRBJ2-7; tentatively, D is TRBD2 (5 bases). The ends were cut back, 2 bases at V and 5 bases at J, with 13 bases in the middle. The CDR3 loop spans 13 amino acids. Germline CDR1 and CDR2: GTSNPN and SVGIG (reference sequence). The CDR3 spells CAWSRGPGDEQYF. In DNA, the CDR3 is TGTGCCTGGAGTCGAGGGCCCGGGGACGAGCAGTACTTC.

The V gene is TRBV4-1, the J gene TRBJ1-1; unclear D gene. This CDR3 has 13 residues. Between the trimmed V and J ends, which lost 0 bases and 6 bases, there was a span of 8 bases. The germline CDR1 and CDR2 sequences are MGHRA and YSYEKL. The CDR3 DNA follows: TGCGCCAGCAGCCAAGATAAACTTGCTGAAGCTTTCTTT. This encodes CASSQDKLAEAFF.

The CDR3 region is CASSQYGWKQETQYF. The CDR3 DNA reads TGTGCCAGCAGCCAGTACGGGTGGAAACAAGAGACCCAGTACTTC. This rearrangement joins TRBV5-8 to TRBJ2-5; no firm D call. Trimming shortened V by 4 bases and J by 2 bases, and 15 bases separated the two germline ends. The germline CDR1 and CDR2 sequences are SGHTS and YDEGEE. The CDR3 is 15 residues long.

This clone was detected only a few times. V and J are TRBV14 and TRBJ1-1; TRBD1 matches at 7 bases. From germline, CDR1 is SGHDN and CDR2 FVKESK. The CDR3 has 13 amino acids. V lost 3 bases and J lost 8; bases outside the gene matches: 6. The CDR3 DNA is TGTGCCAGCAGCCACGTAAACAGGGGAGAAGCTTTCTTT. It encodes CASSHVNRGEAFF. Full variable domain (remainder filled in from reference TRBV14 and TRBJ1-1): EAGVTQFPSHSVIEKGQTVTLRCDPISGHDNLYWYRRVMGKEIKFLLHFVKESKQDESGMPNNRFLAERTGGTYSTLKVQPAELEDSGVYFCASSHVNRGEAFFGQGTRLTVV.

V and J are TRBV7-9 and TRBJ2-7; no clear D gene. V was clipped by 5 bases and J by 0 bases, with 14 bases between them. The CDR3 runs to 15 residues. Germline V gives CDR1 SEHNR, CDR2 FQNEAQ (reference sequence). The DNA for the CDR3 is TGTGCCAGCAGCCCAGTCCGAGGCAGCTCCTACGAGCAGTACTTC. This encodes CASSPVRGSSYEQYF.

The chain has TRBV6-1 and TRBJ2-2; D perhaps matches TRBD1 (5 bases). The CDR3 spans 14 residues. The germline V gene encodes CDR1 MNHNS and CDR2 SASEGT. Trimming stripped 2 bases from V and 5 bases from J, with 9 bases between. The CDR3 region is CASSELQATGELFF. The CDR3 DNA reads TGTGCCAGCAGTGAACTACAGGCAACCGGGGAGCTGTTTTTT.

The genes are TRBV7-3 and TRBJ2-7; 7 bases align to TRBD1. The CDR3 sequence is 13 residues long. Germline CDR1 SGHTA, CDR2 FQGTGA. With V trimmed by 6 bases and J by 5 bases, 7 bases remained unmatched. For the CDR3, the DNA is TGTGCCAGCAGTCTCCTACAGGGGAACGAGCAGTACTTC. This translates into CASSLLQGNEQYF.

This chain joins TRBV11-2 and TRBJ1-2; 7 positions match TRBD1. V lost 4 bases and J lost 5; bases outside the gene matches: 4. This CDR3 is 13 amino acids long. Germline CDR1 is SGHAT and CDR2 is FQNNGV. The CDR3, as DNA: TGTGCCAGCAGCTCGGGACAGCAATATGGCTACACCTTC. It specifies CASSSGQQYGYTF.

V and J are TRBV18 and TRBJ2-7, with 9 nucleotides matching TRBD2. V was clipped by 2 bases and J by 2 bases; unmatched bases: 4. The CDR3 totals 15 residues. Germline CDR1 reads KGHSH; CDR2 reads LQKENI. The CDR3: CASSPGAGGPYEQYF. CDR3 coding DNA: TGTGCCAGCTCACCAGGGGCGGGGGGGCCCTACGAGCAGTACTTC.

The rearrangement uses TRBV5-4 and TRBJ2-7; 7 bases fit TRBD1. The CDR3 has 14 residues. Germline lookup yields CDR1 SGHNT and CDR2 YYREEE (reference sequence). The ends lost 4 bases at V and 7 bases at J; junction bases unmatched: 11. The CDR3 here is CASSTGQTFGEQYF. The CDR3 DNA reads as TGTGCCAGCAGCACGGGACAGACTTTCGGGGAGCAGTACTTC.

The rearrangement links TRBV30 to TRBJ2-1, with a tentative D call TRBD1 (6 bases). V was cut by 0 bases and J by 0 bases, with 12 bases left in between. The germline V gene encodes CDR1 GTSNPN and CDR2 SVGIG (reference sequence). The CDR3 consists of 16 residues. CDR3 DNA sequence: TGTGCCTGGAGTGTAGGGGGAAGGAGCTCCTACAATGAGCAGTTCTTC. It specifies CAWSVGGRSSYNEQFF.

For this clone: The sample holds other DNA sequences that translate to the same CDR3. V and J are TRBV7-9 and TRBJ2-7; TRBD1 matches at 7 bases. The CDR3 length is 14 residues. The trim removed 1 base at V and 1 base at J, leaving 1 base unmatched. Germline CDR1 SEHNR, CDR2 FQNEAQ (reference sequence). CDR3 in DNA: TGTGCCAGCAGCTTAGACAGGGGATCCTACGAGCAGTACTTC. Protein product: CASSLDRGSYEQYF.

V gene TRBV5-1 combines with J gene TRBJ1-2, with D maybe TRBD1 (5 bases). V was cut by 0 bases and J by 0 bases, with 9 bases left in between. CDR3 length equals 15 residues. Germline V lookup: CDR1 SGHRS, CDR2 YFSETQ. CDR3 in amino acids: CASSLGQSPNYGYTF. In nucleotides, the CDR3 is TGCGCCAGCAGCTTGGGACAGTCCCCTAACTATGGCTACACCTTC.

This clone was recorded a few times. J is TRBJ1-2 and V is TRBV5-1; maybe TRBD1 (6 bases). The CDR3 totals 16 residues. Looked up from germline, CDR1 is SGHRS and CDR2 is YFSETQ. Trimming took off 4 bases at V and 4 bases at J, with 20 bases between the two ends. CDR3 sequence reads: CASSPRTASSTYGYTF. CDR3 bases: TGCGCCAGCAGCCCGAGGACAGCATCCTCAACCTATGGCTACACCTTC.

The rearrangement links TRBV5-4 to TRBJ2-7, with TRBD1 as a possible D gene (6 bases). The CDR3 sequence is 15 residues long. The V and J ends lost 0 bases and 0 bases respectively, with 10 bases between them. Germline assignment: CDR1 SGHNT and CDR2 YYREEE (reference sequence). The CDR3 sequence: CASSLGQGNSYEQYF. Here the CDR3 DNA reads TGTGCCAGCAGCTTGGGGCAGGGGAACTCCTACGAGCAGTACTTC.

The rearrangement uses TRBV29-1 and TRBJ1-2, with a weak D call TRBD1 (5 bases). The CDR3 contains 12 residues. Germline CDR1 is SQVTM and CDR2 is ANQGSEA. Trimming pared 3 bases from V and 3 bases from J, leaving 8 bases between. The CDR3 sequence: CSVDRVDYGYTF. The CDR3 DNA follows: TGCAGCGTTGACAGGGTGGACTATGGCTACACCTTC.

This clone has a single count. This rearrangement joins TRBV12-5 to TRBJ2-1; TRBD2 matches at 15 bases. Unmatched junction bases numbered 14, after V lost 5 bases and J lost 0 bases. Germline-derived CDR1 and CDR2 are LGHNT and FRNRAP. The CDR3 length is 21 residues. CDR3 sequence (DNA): TGTGCTAGTGGTCGCGCCGGGACTAGCGGGGGGCTCCTCTACTCCTACAATGAGCAGTTCTTC. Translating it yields CASGRAGTSGGLLYSYNEQFF.

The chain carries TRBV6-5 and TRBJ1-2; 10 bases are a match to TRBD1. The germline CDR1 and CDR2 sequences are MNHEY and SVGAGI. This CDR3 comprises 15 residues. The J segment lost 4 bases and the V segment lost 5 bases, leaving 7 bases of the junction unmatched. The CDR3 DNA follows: TGTGCCAGCAGTACCGGGACAGGGGCCCTCTATGGCTACACCTTC. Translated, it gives CASSTGTGALYGYTF.

CDR3 sequence (DNA): TGCAGCGTTGAGTACCCGGGATACACTAATGAAAAACTGTTTTTT. It translates to CSVEYPGYTNEKLFF. The chain recombines TRBV29-1 with TRBJ1-4; the D is unclear. CDR1 and CDR2 (germline): SQVTM, ANQGSEA. The CDR3 is 15 amino acids. V lost 3 bases and J lost 2, with 13 bases in between.